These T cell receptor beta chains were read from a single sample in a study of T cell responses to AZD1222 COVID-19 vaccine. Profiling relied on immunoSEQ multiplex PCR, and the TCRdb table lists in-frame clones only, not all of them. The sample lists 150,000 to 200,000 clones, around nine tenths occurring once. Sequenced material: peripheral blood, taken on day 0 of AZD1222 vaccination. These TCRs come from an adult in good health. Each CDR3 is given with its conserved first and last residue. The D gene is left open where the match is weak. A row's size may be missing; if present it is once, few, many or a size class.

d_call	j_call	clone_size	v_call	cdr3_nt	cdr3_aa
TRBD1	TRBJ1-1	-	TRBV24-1	TGTGCCACCAGTGATGACAGGGGGCGCCGTATTATGAACACTGAAGCTTTCTTT	CATSDDRGRRIMNTEAFF
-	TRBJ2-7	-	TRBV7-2	TGTGCCAGCAGCTTAGCGTTTTGGGTAGGGAGGTACGAGCAGTACTTC	CASSLAFWVGRYEQYF
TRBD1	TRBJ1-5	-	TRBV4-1	TGCGCCAGCAGCCAGGCCCAGGGGGCTGGGCAGCCCCAGCATTTT	CASSQAQGAGQPQHF
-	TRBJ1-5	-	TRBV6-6	TGTGCCAGCAGGTGGAGGGATAGCAATCAGCCCCAGCATTTT	CASRWRDSNQPQHF
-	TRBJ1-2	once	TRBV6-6	TGTGCCAGCCGGGAGGAAGCTAACTATGGCTACACCTTC	CASREEANYGYTF
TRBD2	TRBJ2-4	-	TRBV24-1	TGTGCCCCACGGCGGGAGCCCCTTCGAGCCAAAAACATTCAGTACTTC	CAPRREPLRAKNIQYF
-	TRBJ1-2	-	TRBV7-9	TGTGCCAGCAGCTTTACGGGGGATGGCTACACCTTC	CASSFTGDGYTF
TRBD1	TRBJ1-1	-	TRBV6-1	TGTGCCAGCAGTCACGGGACAGAGAAAGCTTTCTTT	CASSHGTEKAFF
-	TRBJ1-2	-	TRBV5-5	TGTGCCAGCAGCCCGAAACGGGATCAGCGGGTCCCTCCGGGTGGCTACACCTTC	CASSPKRDQRVPPGGYTF
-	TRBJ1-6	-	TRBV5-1	TGCGCCAGCAGCTTGGACAGGAGTTCACCCCTCCACTTT	CASSLDRSSPLHF
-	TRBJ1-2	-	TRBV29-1	TGCAGCGCCCGGGTACAGGGTTTCTATGGCTACACCTTC	CSARVQGFYGYTF
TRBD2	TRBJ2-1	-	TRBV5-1	TGCGCCAGTTGGCGGACTAGCGGGATACAGGGTGAGCAGTTCTTC	CASWRTSGIQGEQFF
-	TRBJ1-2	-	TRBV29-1	TGCAGCGTTGATAGGAGGGGGGTCTACACCTTC	CSVDRRGVYTF
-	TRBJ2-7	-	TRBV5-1	TGCGCCAGCAGCCCCCAGACCCGGAGTGGCTACGAGCAGTACTTC	CASSPQTRSGYEQYF
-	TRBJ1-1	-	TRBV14	TGTGCCAGCAGCCGGCAATGGGGGGGCGCAACTGAAGCTTTCTTT	CASSRQWGGATEAFF
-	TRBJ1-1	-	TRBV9	TGTGCCAGCAGCCCGCCGGGAGGCCTGGGGGCTTTCTTT	CASSPPGGLGAFF
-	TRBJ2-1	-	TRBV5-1	TGCGCCAGCAGCCAAGACAGGGAGGACGAGCAGTTCTTC	CASSQDREDEQFF
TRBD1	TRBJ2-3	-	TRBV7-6	TGTGCCAGCAGCCACACAGGGGGCACAGATACGCAGTATTTT	CASSHTGGTDTQYF
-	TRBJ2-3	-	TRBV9	TGTGCCAGCAGCGTGAGAGGGGTGTCCTCGAGCACAGATACGCAGTATTTT	CASSVRGVSSSTDTQYF
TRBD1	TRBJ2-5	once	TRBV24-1	TGTGCCACCAGTGATGTCCGGGACAGGAAAGAGACCCAGTACTTC	CATSDVRDRKETQYF
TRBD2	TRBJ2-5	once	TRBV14	TGTGCCAGCAGCCAAGTTCGCCTAGCGGACTTGTACCAAGAGACCCAGTACTTC	CASSQVRLADLYQETQYF
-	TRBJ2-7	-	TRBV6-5	TGTGCCAGCAGTCCCAGGCAGGGCCCCTACGAGCAGTACTTC	CASSPRQGPYEQYF
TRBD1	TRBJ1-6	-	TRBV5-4	TGTGCCAGCAGCTCCCCGGGACAGGGCTTTACACCCCTCCACTTT	CASSSPGQGFTPLHF
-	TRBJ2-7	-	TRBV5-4	TGTGCCAGCAGCTTCCGGGACGGCTCCTACGAGCAGTACTTC	CASSFRDGSYEQYF
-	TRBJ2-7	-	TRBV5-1	TGCGCCAGCAGCTTGGATTTTGGGGGGGAGCAGTACTTC	CASSLDFGGEQYF
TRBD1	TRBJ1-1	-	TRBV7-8	TGTGCCAGCAGCTTAGGGGCACTACAGGGGGTGCTCACTGAAGCTTTCTTT	CASSLGALQGVLTEAFF
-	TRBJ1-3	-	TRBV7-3	TGTGCCAGCAACCCTTCGGCGGGGGAAAGTGGAAACACCATATATTTT	CASNPSAGESGNTIYF
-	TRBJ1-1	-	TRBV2	TGTGCCAGCAGTCGTGGGGGGATAGCAGAAGCTTTCTTT	CASSRGGIAEAFF
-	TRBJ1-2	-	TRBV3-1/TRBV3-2	TGTGCCAGCAGCCAAGAAAAGGAGGACACCTATGGCTACACCTTC	CASSQEKEDTYGYTF
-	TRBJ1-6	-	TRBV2	TGTGCCAGCACCCGGACAGCAAATTCACCCCTCCACTTT	CASTRTANSPLHF